The clone carrying this TCR beta chain was seen at least ten times. No treatment had been given to any patient before thyroid surgery. Trimming at V came to 7 bases and at J to 1 base, leaving 17 bases not matched to a gene. The CDR3 has 18 amino acids. Germline V CDR1 and CDR2: SGHNT, YENEEA. TCRdb re-analyzed the PCR reads through MiXCR. Of about 42,000 clones listed, 12% are singletons. This specimen comes from a study of metastatic and nonmetastatic thyroid tumors. The source material was blood. This clonotype was obtained from a male donor with papillary thyroid cancer or a benign thyroid nodule (not recorded which). Some clones in this sample may be carry-over from other donors' samples. The rearrangement joins TRBV11-3 to TRBJ2-7; 9 nucleotides line up with TRBD2. The CDR3 sequence is CASTLSMAGGPKSYEQYF. The DNA for the CDR3 is TGTGCCAGCACCCTCTCCATGGCGGGAGGGCCTAAGTCCTACGAGCAGTACTTC.